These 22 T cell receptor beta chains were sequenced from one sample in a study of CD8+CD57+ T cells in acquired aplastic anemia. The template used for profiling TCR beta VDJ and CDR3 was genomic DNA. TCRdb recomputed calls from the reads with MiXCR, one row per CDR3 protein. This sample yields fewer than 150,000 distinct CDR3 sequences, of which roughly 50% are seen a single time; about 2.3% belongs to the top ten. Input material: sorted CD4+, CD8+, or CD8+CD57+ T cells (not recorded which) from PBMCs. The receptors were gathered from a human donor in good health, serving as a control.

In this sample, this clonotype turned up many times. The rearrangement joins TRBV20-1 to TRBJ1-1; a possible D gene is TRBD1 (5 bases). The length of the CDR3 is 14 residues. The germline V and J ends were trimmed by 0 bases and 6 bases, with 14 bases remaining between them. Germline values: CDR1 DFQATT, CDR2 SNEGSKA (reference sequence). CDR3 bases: TGCAGTGCTAGAGAAGGCGGCCGGGGCGCTGAAGCTTTCTTT. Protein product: CSAREGGRGAEAFF.

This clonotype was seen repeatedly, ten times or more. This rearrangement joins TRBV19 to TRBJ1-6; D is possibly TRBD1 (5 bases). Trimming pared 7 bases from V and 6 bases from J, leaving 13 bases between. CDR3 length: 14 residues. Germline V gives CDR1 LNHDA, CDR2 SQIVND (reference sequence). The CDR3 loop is CASKVGHTNSPLHF. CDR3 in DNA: TGTGCCAGTAAAGTCGGACACACTAATTCACCCCTCCACTTT.

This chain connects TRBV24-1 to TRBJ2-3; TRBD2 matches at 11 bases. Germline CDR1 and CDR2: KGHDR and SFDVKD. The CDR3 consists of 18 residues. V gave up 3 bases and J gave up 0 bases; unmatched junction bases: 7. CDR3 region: CATSDQGTSGASTDTQYF. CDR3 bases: TGTGCCACCAGTGATCAAGGGACTAGCGGAGCCAGCACAGATACGCAGTATTTT.

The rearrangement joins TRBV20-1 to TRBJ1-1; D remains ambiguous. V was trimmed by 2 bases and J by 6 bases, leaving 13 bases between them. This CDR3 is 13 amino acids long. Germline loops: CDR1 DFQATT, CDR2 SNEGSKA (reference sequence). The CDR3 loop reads CSARLGIQAEAFF. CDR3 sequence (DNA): TGCAGTGCTAGATTGGGGATTCAAGCTGAAGCTTTCTTT.

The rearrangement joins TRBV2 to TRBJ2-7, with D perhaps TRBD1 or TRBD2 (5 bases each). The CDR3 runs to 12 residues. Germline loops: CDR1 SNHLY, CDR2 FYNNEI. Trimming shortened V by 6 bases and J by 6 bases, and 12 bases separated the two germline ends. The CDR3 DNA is TGTGCCAGCAGCCACCGGGACCCCGAGCAGTACGTC. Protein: CASSHRDPEQYV.

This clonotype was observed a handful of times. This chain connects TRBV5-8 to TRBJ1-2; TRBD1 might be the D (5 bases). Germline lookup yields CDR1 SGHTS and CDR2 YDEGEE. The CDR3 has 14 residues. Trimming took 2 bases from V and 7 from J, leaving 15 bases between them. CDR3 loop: CASSLVGTTSGYTF. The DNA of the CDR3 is TGTGCCAGCAGCTTAGTGGGGACGACTTCTGGCTACACCTTC.

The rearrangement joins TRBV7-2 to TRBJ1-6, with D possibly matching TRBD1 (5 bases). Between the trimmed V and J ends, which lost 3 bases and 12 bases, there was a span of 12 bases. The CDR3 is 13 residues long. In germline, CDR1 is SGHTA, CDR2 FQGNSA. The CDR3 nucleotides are TGTGCCAGCAGCTTGGAGGGGAGTGGACCCCTCCACTTT. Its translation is CASSLEGSGPLHF.

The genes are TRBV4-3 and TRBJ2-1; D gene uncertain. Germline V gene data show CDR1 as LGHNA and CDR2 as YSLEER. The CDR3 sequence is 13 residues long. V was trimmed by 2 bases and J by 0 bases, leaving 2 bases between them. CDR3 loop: CASSQTSYNEQFF. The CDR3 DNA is TGCGCCAGCAGCCAAACCTCCTACAATGAGCAGTTCTTC.

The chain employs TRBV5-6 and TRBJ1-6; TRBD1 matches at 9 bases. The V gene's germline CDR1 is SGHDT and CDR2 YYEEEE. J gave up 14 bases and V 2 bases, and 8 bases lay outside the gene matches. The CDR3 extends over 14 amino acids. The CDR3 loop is CASSLGRGDRALHF. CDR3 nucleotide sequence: TGTGCCAGCAGCTTAGGAAGGGGGGACAGGGCCCTCCACTTT.

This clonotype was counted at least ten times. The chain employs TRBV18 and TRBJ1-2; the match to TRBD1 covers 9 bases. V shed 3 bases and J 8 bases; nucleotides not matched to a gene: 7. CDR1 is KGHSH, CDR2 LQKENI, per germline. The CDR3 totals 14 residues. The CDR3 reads CASSPDGQGSGYTF. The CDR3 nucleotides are TGTGCCAGCTCACCCGACGGACAGGGGAGCGGCTACACCTTC.

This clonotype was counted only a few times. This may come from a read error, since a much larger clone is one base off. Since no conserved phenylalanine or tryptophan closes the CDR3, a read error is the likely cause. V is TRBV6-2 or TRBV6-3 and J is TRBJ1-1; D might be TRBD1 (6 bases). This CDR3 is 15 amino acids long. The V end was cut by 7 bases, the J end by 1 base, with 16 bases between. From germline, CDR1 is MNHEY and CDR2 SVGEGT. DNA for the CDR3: TGTGCCAGCACGCTAACAGGGACGGGGAACACTGAAGCTTTCTCT. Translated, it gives CASTLTGTGNTEAFS.

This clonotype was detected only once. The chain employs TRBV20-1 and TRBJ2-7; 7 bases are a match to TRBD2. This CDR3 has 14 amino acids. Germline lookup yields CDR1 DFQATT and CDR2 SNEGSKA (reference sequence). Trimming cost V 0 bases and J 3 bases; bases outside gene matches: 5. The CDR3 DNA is TGCAGTGCTAGAGATTCCGCGGGAGACTACGAGCAGTACTTC. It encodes CSARDSAGDYEQYF.

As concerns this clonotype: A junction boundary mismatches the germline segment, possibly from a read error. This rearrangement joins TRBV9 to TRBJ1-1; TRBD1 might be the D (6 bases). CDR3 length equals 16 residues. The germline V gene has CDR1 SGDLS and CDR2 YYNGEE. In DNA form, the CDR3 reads TGCGCCAGCAGCGTAGAGGCTTGGACAGTGAACACTGAAACTTTCTTT. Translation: CASSVEAWTVNTETFF.

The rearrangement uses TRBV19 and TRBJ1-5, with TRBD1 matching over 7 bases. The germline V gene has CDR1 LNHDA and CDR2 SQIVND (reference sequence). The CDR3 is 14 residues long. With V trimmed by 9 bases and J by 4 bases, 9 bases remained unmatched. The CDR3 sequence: CASATQGGNQPQHF. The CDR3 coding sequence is TGTGCCAGCGCTACTCAGGGGGGTAATCAGCCCCAGCATTTT.

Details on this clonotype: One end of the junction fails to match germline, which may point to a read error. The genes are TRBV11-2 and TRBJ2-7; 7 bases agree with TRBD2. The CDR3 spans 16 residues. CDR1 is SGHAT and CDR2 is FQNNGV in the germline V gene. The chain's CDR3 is CASRLGAGYSSYEQYF. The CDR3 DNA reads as TGTGCCAGCAGGTTAGGAGCGGGGTACAGCTCCTACGAGCAGTACTTC.

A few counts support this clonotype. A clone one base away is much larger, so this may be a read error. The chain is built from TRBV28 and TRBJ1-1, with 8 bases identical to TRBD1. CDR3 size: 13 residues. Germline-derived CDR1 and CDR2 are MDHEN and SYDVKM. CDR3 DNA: TGTGCCAACAGTAGCGGACAGGGCTCTGAAGCTTTCTTT. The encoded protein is CANSSGQGSEAFF.

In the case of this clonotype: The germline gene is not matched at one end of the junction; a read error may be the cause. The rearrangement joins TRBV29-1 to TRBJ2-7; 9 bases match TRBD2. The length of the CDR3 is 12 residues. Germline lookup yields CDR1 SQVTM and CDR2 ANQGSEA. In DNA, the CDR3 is TGCAGCGTTGAGACTAGCGGCTACGTGCAGTACTTC. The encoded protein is CSVETSGYVQYF.

CDR3 sequence reads: CAIRDRSNYGYTF. The CDR3 nucleotides read TGTGCCATTCGGGACAGATCCAACTATGGCTACACCTTC. This rearrangement joins TRBV19 to TRBJ1-2; TRBD1 matches 7 bases. The CDR3 runs 13 residues. J lost 2 bases, V lost 10 bases, and 7 bases had no gene match. CDR1 LNHDA and CDR2 SQIVND come from the germline V gene (reference sequence).

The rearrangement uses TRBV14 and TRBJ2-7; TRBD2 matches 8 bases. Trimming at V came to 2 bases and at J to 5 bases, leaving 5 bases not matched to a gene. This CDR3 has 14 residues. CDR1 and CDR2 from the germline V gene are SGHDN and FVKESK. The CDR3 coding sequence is TGTGCCAGCAGCCAATTTAGCGGGGTGGACGAGCAGTACTTC. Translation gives CASSQFSGVDEQYF.

CDR3 coding DNA: TGTGCCAGCAATGGGTGTAGGGAGGCCCAGTACTTC. Protein: CASNGCREAQYF. V usage is TRBV12-3 or TRBV12-4 and J usage is TRBJ2-5; D is perhaps TRBD2 (6 bases). This CDR3 is 12 amino acids long. V shed 7 bases and J shed 9 bases, with 15 bases lying between them.

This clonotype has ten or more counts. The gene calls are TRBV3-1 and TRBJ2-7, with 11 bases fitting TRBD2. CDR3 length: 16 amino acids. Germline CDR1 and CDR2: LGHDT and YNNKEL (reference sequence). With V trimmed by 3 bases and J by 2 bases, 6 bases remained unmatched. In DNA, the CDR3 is TGTGCCAGCAGCCAGGACTTAGCGGGGGGGCCCTACGAGCAGTACTTC. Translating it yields CASSQDLAGGPYEQYF.

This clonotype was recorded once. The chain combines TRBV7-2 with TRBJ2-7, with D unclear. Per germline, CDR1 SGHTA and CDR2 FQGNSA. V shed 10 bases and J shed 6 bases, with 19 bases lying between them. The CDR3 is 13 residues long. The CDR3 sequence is CAISESVFCEQYF. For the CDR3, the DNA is TGTGCCATCAGTGAGTCCGTCTTCTGCGAGCAGTACTTC.